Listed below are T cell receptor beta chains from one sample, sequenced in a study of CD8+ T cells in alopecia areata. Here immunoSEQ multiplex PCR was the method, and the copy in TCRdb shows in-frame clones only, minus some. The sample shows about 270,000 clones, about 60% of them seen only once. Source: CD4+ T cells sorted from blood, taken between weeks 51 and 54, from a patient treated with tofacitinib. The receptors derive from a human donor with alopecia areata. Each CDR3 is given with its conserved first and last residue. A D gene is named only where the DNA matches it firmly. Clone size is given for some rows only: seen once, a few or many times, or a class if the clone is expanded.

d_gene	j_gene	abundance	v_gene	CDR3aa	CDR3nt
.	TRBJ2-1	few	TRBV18	CASSPSVSNEQFF	TGTGCCAGCTCACCAAGTGTTAGCAATGAGCAGTTCTTC
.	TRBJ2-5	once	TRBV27	CASSPEETQYF	TGTGCCAGCAGTCCCGAAGAGACCCAGTACTTC
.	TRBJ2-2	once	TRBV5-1	CASSTTTNTGELFF	TGCGCCAGCAGCACGACAACGAACACCGGGGAGCTGTTTTTT
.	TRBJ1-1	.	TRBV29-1	CSVLGPGDTEAFF	TGCAGCGTTCTGGGACCAGGGGACACTGAAGCTTTCTTT
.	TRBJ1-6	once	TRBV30	CAWSAQGGASTYNSPLHF	TGTGCCTGGAGCGCACAAGGGGGGGCATCCACCTATAATTCACCCCTCCACTTT
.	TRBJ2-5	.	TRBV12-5	CASGRIGGLETQYF	TGTGCTAGTGGGAGGATCGGGGGGCTGGAGACCCAGTACTTC
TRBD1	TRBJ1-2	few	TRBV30	CAVTGDTFYGYTF	TGTGCCGTGACAGGGGACACGTTCTATGGCTACACCTTC
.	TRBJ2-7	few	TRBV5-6	CASSLAPAGALTYEQYF	TGTGCCAGCAGCTTGGCCCCGGCAGGGGCCCTCACCTACGAGCAGTACTTC
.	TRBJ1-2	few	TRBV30	CAFQGQQGYGYTF	TGTGCCTTTCAGGGGCAGCAGGGCTATGGCTACACCTTC
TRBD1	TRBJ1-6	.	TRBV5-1	CASSLDPRDRVSPLHF	TGCGCCAGCAGCTTGGATCCGCGGGACAGGGTTTCACCCCTCCACTTT
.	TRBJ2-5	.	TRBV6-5	CASSYSEQGQTQYF	TGTGCCAGCAGTTACTCGGAGCAGGGTCAGACCCAGTACTTC
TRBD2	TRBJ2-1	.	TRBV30	CAWKGGGYNEQFF	TGTGCCTGGAAGGGCGGGGGATACAATGAGCAGTTCTTC
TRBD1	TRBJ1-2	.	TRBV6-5	CASRRQGSNYGYTF	TGTGCCAGCAGACGACAGGGATCTAACTATGGCTACACCTTC
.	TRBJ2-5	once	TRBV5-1	CASSLSAGRLETQYF	TGCGCCAGCAGCTTGTCGGCAGGGAGGTTGGAGACCCAGTACTTC
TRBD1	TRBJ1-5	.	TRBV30	CAWSETGGHQPQHF	TGTGCCTGGAGTGAAACAGGGGGCCATCAGCCCCAGCATTTT
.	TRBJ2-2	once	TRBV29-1	CSNRETTGELFF	TGCAGCAACAGGGAAACGACCGGGGAGCTGTTTTTT
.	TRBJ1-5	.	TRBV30	CAWSVVNQPQHF	TGTGCCTGGAGTGTAGTCAATCAGCCCCAGCATTTT
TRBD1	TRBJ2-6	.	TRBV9	CASRTGQGYTGANVLTF	TGTGCCAGCAGGACGGGACAGGGTTATACTGGGGCCAACGTCCTGACTTTC
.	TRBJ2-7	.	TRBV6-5	CASSYSGAGIDEQYF	TGTGCCAGCAGTTACTCGGGGGCAGGCATCGACGAGCAGTACTTC
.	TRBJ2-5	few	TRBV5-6	CASSPEGWRETQYF	TGTGCCAGCAGCCCCGAGGGGTGGAGGGAGACCCAGTACTTC
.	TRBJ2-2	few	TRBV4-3	CASSQGLGPATGELFF	TGCGCCAGCAGCCAAGGGCTGGGACCTGCTACCGGGGAGCTGTTTTTT
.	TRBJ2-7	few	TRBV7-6	CASSLGGASSYEQYF	TGTGCCAGCAGCTTAGGGGGGGCCAGCTCCTACGAGCAGTACTTC
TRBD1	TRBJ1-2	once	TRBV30	CAWSGAPRGRGYGYTF	TGTGCCTGGAGTGGCGCCCCGAGGGGGCGCGGCTATGGCTACACCTTC
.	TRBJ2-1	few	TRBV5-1	CASSPSWGSYNEQFF	TGCGCCAGCAGTCCCAGTTGGGGCTCCTACAATGAGCAGTTCTTC
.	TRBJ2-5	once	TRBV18	CASSRPVVGETQYF	TGTGCCAGCTCACGACCGGTGGTGGGAGAGACCCAGTACTTC
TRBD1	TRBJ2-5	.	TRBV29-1	CSVRGQAETQYF	TGCAGCGTAAGGGGGCAAGCAGAGACCCAGTACTTC
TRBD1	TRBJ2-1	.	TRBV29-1	CSVTGAYNEQFF	TGCAGCGTGACAGGGGCCTACAATGAGCAGTTCTTC
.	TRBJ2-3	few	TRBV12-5	CASGLVAANTQYF	TGTGCTAGTGGTTTGGTAGCGGCTAATACGCAGTATTTT
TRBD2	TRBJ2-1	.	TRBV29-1	CSVVWLAERFF	TGCAGCGTTGTGTGGCTAGCGGAGAGGTTCTTC
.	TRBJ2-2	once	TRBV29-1	CSGGHTHTGELFF	TGCAGCGGGGGACATACTCACACCGGGGAGCTGTTTTTT
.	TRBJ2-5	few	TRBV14	CASSRTRPATQYF	TGTGCCAGCAGCCGTACCCGACCAGCGACCCAGTACTTC
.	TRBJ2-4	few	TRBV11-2	CASSLGQRANIQYF	TGTGCCAGCAGCTTAGGACAGCGGGCAAACATTCAGTACTTC
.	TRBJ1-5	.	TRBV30	CAWSELWNSNQPQHF	TGTGCCTGGAGTGAACTTTGGAATAGCAATCAGCCCCAGCATTTT
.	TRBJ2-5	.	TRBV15	CATSRDRTALGEETQYF	TGTGCCACCAGCAGAGATCGGACAGCCCTGGGAGAAGAGACCCAGTACTTC
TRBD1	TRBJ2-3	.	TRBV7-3	CASSLGQGVNTQYF	TGTGCCAGCAGCTTAGGGCAGGGGGTTAATACGCAGTATTTT
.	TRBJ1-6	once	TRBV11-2	CASSLAGRTSNSPLHF	TGTGCCAGCAGCTTAGCGGGCAGGACGTCTAATTCACCCCTCCACTTT
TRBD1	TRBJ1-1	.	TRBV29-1	CSTGTGTNTEAFF	TGCAGCACCGGGACAGGGACGAACACTGAAGCTTTCTTT
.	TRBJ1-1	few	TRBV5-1	CASSLQANTEAFF	TGCGCCAGCAGCTTACAGGCGAACACTGAAGCTTTCTTT
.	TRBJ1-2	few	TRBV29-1	CSVGSGTRGYTF	TGCAGCGTTGGTTCCGGAACTCGGGGCTACACCTTC
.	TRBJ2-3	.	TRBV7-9	CASSLPQGRTDTQYF	TGTGCCAGCAGCTTACCCCAGGGTAGGACAGATACGCAGTATTTT
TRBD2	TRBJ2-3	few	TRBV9	CASSGGRKRGSSTDTQYF	TGTGCCAGCAGCGGAGGTCGTAAGCGGGGGAGTAGCACAGATACGCAGTATTTT
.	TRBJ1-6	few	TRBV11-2	CASSPEGQLNSPLHF	TGTGCCAGCAGCCCAGAGGGCCAGCTTAATTCACCCCTCCACTTT
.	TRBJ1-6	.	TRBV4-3	CASSQVGEHSPLHF	TGCGCCAGCAGCCAAGTAGGGGAACATTCACCCCTCCACTTT
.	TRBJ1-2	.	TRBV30	CACGPAANYGYTF	TGTGCGTGCGGTCCAGCAGCTAACTATGGCTACACCTTC
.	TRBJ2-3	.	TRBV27	CASSFSWRPDTQYF	TGTGCCAGCAGTTTTAGTTGGCGCCCAGATACGCAGTATTTT
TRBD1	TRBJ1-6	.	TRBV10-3	CAVGQGLSPLHF	TGTGCCGTCGGACAGGGTTTATCACCCCTCCACTTT
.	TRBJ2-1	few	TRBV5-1	CASSLDRVADEQFF	TGCGCCAGCAGCTTGGACAGGGTTGCCGATGAGCAGTTCTTC
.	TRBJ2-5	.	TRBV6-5	CASSRTTQETQYF	TGTGCCAGCAGTCGGACAACGCAAGAGACCCAGTACTTC
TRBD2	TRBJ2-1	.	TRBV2	CASSERLAGNEQFF	TGTGCCAGCAGTGAAAGGTTAGCGGGGAATGAGCAGTTCTTC
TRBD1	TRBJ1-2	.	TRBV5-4	CASSPGQSYGYTF	TGTGCCAGCAGCCCGGGACAGAGTTATGGCTACACCTTC